This T cell receptor beta chain is drawn from a study of vaccination and CD4 T cells after COVID-19. At the level of the study: Each person enrolled got two BNT162b2 or mRNA-1273 vaccine doses.

Treatment: roughly 10-day PBMC culture with coronavirus spike peptide pools or control peptides (ViraFEST assay). TCRs were sequenced by ViraFEST after antigen-specific T cells had been expanded with peptide pools. Researchers used the Oncomine TCR Beta short-read assay to sequence DNA from cultured CD4+ T cells. TCRdb reanalysed the PCR reads using MiXCR and keeps one entry per CDR3 protein. This sample has more than 15,000 distinct CDR3 sequences, with roughly 47% found just once. Concerning this clonotype itself: Its antigen is undetermined.

Study-wide findings and caveats: In convalescent patients, 304 of 307 vaccine-specific clones were mono-reactive for SARS-CoV-2 spike.

With V trimmed by 4 bases and J by 2 bases, 14 bases remained unmatched. This CDR3 has 18 residues. Germline lookup yields CDR1 MNHNS and CDR2 SASEGT. This clonotype was obtained from a human donor who had recovered from COVID-19. Specimen: CD4+ T cells from blood, cultured in vitro. The chain recombines TRBV6-1 with TRBJ2-4; TRBD1 matches at 7 bases. DNA for the CDR3: TGTGCCAGCAGTGGGAGATTGGGACAGAACTTATCCAAAAACATTCAGTACTTC. Translated, it gives CASSGRLGQNLSKNIQYF.